A selection of T cell receptor beta chains follows, all from one sample in a study of blood T cell repertoires in COVID-19. Assay used: immunoSEQ multiplex PCR; TCRdb lists only in-frame clones, some missing. The profile shows fewer than 100,000 clones, about 85% of them singletons. Sequences were obtained from peripheral blood. The receptor set was obtained from a man between 70 and 80 years old with acute or convalescent COVID-19. CDR3s include the opening cysteine and the closing phenylalanine or tryptophan. D genes are given only for firm matches. Not all rows give a size; the values are once, few, many and, for expanded clones, a class.

TRBJ1-2	once	TRBD1	TRBV2	TGTGCCAGCAATGACAGGGATGACTATGGCTACACCTTC	CASNDRDDYGYTF
TRBJ1-1	-	-	TRBV19	TGTGCCAGTAGTATTTCGACACCCCGACAAGCTTTCTTT	CASSISTPRQAFF
TRBJ2-3	-	TRBD2	TRBV5-1	TGCGCCAGCAGCCCAGGGACTAGCGGGGGGGGCACAGATACGCAGTATTTT	CASSPGTSGGGTDTQYF
TRBJ1-3	-	-	TRBV3-1/TRBV3-2	TGTGCCAGCAGCCAAGAGAGAGACTCAAACACCATATATTTT	CASSQERDSNTIYF
TRBJ2-4	-	TRBD1	TRBV14	TGTGCCAGCAGCCAAGGACAGGGAGTAAACATTCAGTACTTC	CASSQGQGVNIQYF
TRBJ1-2	-	TRBD1	TRBV2	TGTGCCGGGCGGACAGGGGGACAGGGCTACACCTTC	CAGRTGGQGYTF
TRBJ1-1	-	TRBD1	TRBV2	TGTGCCAGCAGAGGTTCGACAGGGGGGCTGAACACTGAAGCTTTCTTT	CASRGSTGGLNTEAFF
TRBJ1-4	few	-	TRBV5-1	TGCGCCAGCAGCTTGGCCTTCTCCGGGACAACTAATGAAAAACTGTTTTTT	CASSLAFSGTTNEKLFF
TRBJ1-2	-	-	TRBV28	TGTGCCAGCACCTCAGGATATGGCTACACCTTC	CASTSGYGYTF
TRBJ2-3	-	-	TRBV7-9	TGTGCCAGCAGCTTAGAATTCGGGGGTTACACAGATACGCAGTATTTT	CASSLEFGGYTDTQYF
TRBJ1-1	-	-	TRBV5-1	TGCGCCAGCAGCCTTGGCAGGCAGGGATATACTGAAGCTTTCTTT	CASSLGRQGYTEAFF
TRBJ2-3	-	TRBD2	TRBV11-2	TGTGCCAGCGAGTCCGGGACTAGCGGCAGAGATACGCAGTATTTT	CASESGTSGRDTQYF
TRBJ2-5	-	-	TRBV2	TGTGCCACCCGAACTAGTATCGCTGAGACCCAGTACTTC	CATRTSIAETQYF
TRBJ1-4	-	-	TRBV10-3	TGTGCCATCAGTGAAGGGCGGAGGGAAAGCGATGAAAAACTGTTTTTT	CAISEGRRESDEKLFF
TRBJ1-1	-	-	TRBV6-1	TGTGCCAGCAGTGAACTGCGGGGTACGTCGACTGAAGCTTTCTTT	CASSELRGTSTEAFF
TRBJ2-2	-	TRBD1	TRBV5-4	TGTGCCAGCAGCCCACGGGGACAGCCGGGTGGCGGGGAGCTGTTTTTT	CASSPRGQPGGGELFF
TRBJ1-1	-	-	TRBV29-1	TGCAGCGTCCAAAGAGGGGGGGGGAACACTGAAGCTTTCTTT	CSVQRGGGNTEAFF
TRBJ1-6	-	TRBD1	TRBV5-1	TGCGCCAGCAGCTTGTGGACACAGGGGACTAATTCACCCCTCCACTTT	CASSLWTQGTNSPLHF
TRBJ2-3	-	-	TRBV28	TGTGCCAGCAGTATCCAGGGTGGTACAGATACGCAGTATTTT	CASSIQGGTDTQYF
TRBJ2-3	-	-	TRBV14	TGTGCCAGCAGCCAAGATAGGGGGACCGTGAACACAGATACGCAGTATTTT	CASSQDRGTVNTDTQYF
TRBJ2-7	-	TRBD1	TRBV7-9	TGTGCCAGCAGCTTAAACGAGGACAGGTCCCGCTACGAGCAGTACTTC	CASSLNEDRSRYEQYF
TRBJ2-5	-	-	TRBV5-6	TGTGCCAGCAGCTTGTGGGGGCAGGGGAGAGGGGAGACCCAGTACTTC	CASSLWGQGRGETQYF
TRBJ2-1	-	-	TRBV5-1	TGCGCCAGCAGCTTGGACGGAGACTACAATGAGCAGTTCTTC	CASSLDGDYNEQFF
TRBJ1-1	-	-	TRBV7-9	TGTGCCAGCAGCTTATCCCCCGCCCAGGGTGAAGCTTTCTTT	CASSLSPAQGEAFF
TRBJ1-6	-	-	TRBV6-1	TGTGCCAGCAGTGAACTCGGGGTTTCACCCCTCCACTTT	CASSELGVSPLHF
TRBJ1-3	-	-	TRBV19	TGTGCCAGTAGTATAAGGACACAGAGCTCTGGAAACACCATATATTTT	CASSIRTQSSGNTIYF
TRBJ2-7	-	TRBD1	TRBV6-1	TGTGCCAGCAGTAAAGAGGGGACAGGGTTTACCTACGAGCAGTACTTC	CASSKEGTGFTYEQYF
TRBJ1-6	-	TRBD1	TRBV5-1	TGCGCCAGCAGCCGAGACTCCTCGGGACAGAACTATAATTCACCCCTCCACTTT	CASSRDSSGQNYNSPLHF
TRBJ1-3	-	TRBD1	TRBV30	TGTGCCTGGAGGCCGGGCGGACAGGGATCGGACACCATATATTTT	CAWRPGGQGSDTIYF
TRBJ2-5	-	-	TRBV7-6	TGTGCCAGCAGACAGGGTAGGGGTTGGTCGGAGACCCAGTACTTC	CASRQGRGWSETQYF
TRBJ1-4	-	TRBD1	TRBV4-1	TGCGCCAGCAGCCAAGGGGTGGCAGGGGGGTCGGCTAATGAAAAACTGTTTTTT	CASSQGVAGGSANEKLFF
TRBJ2-1	-	-	TRBV7-6	TGTGCCAGCAGCTTAAGTGGGTCCGGGGTGGATGAGCAGTTCTTC	CASSLSGSGVDEQFF
TRBJ2-6	-	TRBD1	TRBV6-2/TRBV6-3	TGTGCCAGCAGTCCGACAGGGCCCTCTGGGGCCAACGTCCTGACTTTC	CASSPTGPSGANVLTF
TRBJ2-2	-	-	TRBV6-1	TGTGCCAGCAGTGAATGGGTGGAGCGGCTGTTTTTT	CASSEWVERLFF
TRBJ2-3	-	-	TRBV7-9	TGTGCCAGCAGCCCCCGGGCAGGGTTCCCAGATACGCAGTATTTT	CASSPRAGFPDTQYF
TRBJ2-1	-	-	TRBV20-1	TGCAGTGCTACCCCCCAAGCAGAGCAGTTCTTC	CSATPQAEQFF
TRBJ1-2	-	TRBD1	TRBV10-3	TGTGCCATCAGTCAGACAGGGGCGAGCTATGGCTACACCTTC	CAISQTGASYGYTF
TRBJ2-2	-	TRBD2	TRBV19	TGTGCCAGTAGTACCCTAGCGGGGACGAACACCGGGGAGCTGTTTTTT	CASSTLAGTNTGELFF
TRBJ1-6	-	-	TRBV11-2	TGTGCCAGCAGCCGGGCGGGTAATTCACCCCTCCACTTT	CASSRAGNSPLHF
TRBJ2-1	-	TRBD1	TRBV3-1/TRBV3-2	TGTGCCAGCAGCCAAGATGGTCCAGGGGGCGTCTCCTACAATGAGCAGTTCTTC	CASSQDGPGGVSYNEQFF
TRBJ2-3	-	-	TRBV25-1	TGTGCCAGCAGTGACATCACAGATACGCAGTATTTT	CASSDITDTQYF
TRBJ1-4	-	TRBD1	TRBV28	TGTGCCAGCAGTTTATACACCGGCAGGGGGAATGAAAAACTGTTTTTT	CASSLYTGRGNEKLFF
TRBJ2-1	-	TRBD2	TRBV19	TGTGCCAGTAGGGGACTAGAATACAATGAGCAGTTCTTC	CASRGLEYNEQFF
TRBJ2-2	-	-	TRBV5-1	TGCGCCAGCAGCTTGGCCGTAGGACAAGTGGGCACCGGGGAGCTGTTTTTT	CASSLAVGQVGTGELFF
TRBJ1-2	once	TRBD1	TRBV25-1	TGTGCCAGCAGCCCGTATGGAGGGGGCCTTGGCTACACCTTC	CASSPYGGGLGYTF
TRBJ1-3	once	-	TRBV5-5	TGTGCCAGCAGCTTGATTCTCGGCTCTGGAAACACCATATATTTT	CASSLILGSGNTIYF
TRBJ1-5	-	-	TRBV2	TGTGCCAGCAGTTATACAGGTAATAGCAATCAGCCCCAGCATTTT	CASSYTGNSNQPQHF
TRBJ2-7	few	TRBD2	TRBV5-6	TGTGCCAGCAGCTTGCGTCTTAGCGGGGGCTCCTACGAGCAGTACTTC	CASSLRLSGGSYEQYF